Shown below are 25 T cell receptor beta chains from a single sample sequenced in a study of blood T cell repertoires in COVID-19. Some clones are missing from TCRdb's copy, which holds only in-frame ones; the method was immunoSEQ multiplex PCR. In the table there are some 150,000 clones, about 85% of which are singletons. What was sequenced was peripheral blood. These receptors originate from a man aged 60-69 years with COVID-19, enrolled during active disease.

The rearrangement links TRBV3-1 (or the pseudogene TRBV3-2) to TRBJ2-3, with 10 positions matching TRBD1. Germline V gives CDR1 LGHDT, CDR2 YNNKEL (reference sequence). The CDR3 has 16 amino acids. J was trimmed by 4 bases and V by 4 bases; bases with no gene match: 8. CDR3 loop: CASSRTGTGVADTQYF. Written as DNA, the CDR3 is TGTGCCAGCAGCCGTACCGGGACAGGGGTTGCAGATACGCAGTATTTT.

The chain links TRBV7-2 to TRBJ2-5; tentatively, D is TRBD2 (6 bases). The germline gives CDR1 SGHTA, CDR2 FQGNSA. Trimming cost V 0 bases and J 5 bases, with 13 bases left between them. The CDR3 runs to 15 residues. CDR3 in DNA: TGTGCCAGCAGCTTAGCCGGACTGGGGAGGGAGACCCAGTACTTC. Translated: CASSLAGLGRETQYF.

The chain combines TRBV5-5 with TRBJ2-5; D may be TRBD1 (5 bases). This CDR3 is built from 16 residues. In germline, CDR1 is SGHKS, CDR2 YYEKEE (reference sequence). The V end was cut by 3 bases, the J end by 2 bases, with 17 bases between. The CDR3 region is CASSSITGSPQETQYF. The CDR3 DNA is TGTGCCAGCAGCTCAATAACAGGTTCCCCTCAAGAGACCCAGTACTTC.

In this sample, this clone turned up a few times. The chain combines TRBV29-1 with TRBJ2-6; D is perhaps TRBD2 (6 bases). The V and J ends lost 4 bases and 0 bases respectively, with 13 bases between them. Germline values: CDR1 SQVTM, CDR2 ANQGSEA. There are 16 residues in the CDR3. The CDR3 spells CSVGDSISSGANVLTF. CDR3 sequence (DNA): TGCAGCGTTGGGGACTCAATAAGCTCTGGGGCCAACGTCCTGACTTTC.

This rearrangement joins TRBV29-1 to TRBJ1-2; D is undetermined. The V end lost 3 bases, the J end lost 5 bases, and 13 bases lay between the germline ends. The CDR3 is made up of 13 amino acids. Per germline, CDR1 SQVTM and CDR2 ANQGSEA. The CDR3 is CSVEDRGFYGYTF. CDR3 in DNA: TGCAGCGTTGAGGACCGGGGATTTTATGGCTACACCTTC.

V and J are TRBV19 and TRBJ1-5; a possible D gene is TRBD1 (5 bases). This CDR3 comprises 15 residues. Between the trimmed V and J ends, which lost 4 bases and 4 bases, there was a span of 14 bases. Per germline, CDR1 LNHDA and CDR2 SQIVND (reference sequence). The CDR3 nucleotides read TGTGCCAGTAGTACTGGGGCAGGGTTTAATCAGCCCCAGCATTTT. Amino acid sequence: CASSTGAGFNQPQHF.

This clone was picked up one time. This chain uses TRBV19 with TRBJ2-2, with D tentatively TRBD2 (5 bases). Germline-derived CDR1 and CDR2 are LNHDA and SQIVND (reference sequence). The CDR3 sequence is 16 residues long. The V end was cut by 6 bases, the J end by 2 bases, with 16 bases between. CDR3 DNA sequence: TGTGCCAGTAGCCCAAAGGTCGGACTTAACACCGGGGAGCTGTTTTTT. Protein: CASSPKVGLNTGELFF.

The chain has TRBV11-3 and TRBJ2-5, with 7 bases aligning to TRBD2. V dropped 1 base and J dropped 1; count of bases not matched to a gene: 6. The CDR3 runs 16 residues. In germline, CDR1 is SGHNT, CDR2 YENEEA. As DNA, the CDR3 is TGTGCCAGCAGCTTAGGGGCGGGAGATCTCCAAGAGACCCAGTACTTC. It yields the protein CASSLGAGDLQETQYF.

The chain uses TRBV19 and TRBJ2-7; a weak D match, TRBD1 (6 bases). The CDR3 spans 14 residues. V gave up 7 bases and J gave up 2 bases, with 15 bases separating them. Germline V gives CDR1 LNHDA, CDR2 SQIVND (reference sequence). The CDR3 spells CASTWNRDTYEQYF. CDR3 nucleotide sequence: TGTGCCAGTACTTGGAACAGGGATACCTACGAGCAGTACTTC.

The V call is TRBV7-2, the J call TRBJ2-3; 7 bases fit TRBD1. V trimming: 3 bases; J trimming: 0 bases; junction bases outside the gene matches: 6. CDR3 length equals 16 residues. Germline V gene data show CDR1 as SGHTA and CDR2 as FQGNSA. In nucleotides, the CDR3 is TGTGCCAGCAGCTTCATGCGGACAGGAAGCACAGATACGCAGTATTTT. Translated: CASSFMRTGSTDTQYF.

The V gene is TRBV27, the J gene TRBJ1-2; 10 bases agree with TRBD1. J was trimmed by 4 bases and V by 8 bases; bases with no gene match: 7. This CDR3 has 14 amino acids. CDR1 and CDR2 from the germline V gene are MNHEY and SMNVEV (reference sequence). This CDR3 is CASRQGAEGYGYTF. CDR3 DNA sequence: TGTGCCAGCCGACAGGGGGCAGAAGGCTATGGCTACACCTTC.

The chain joins TRBV30 to TRBJ1-1, with D possibly matching TRBD1 (5 bases). The CDR3 contains 13 residues. CDR1 is GTSNPN, CDR2 SVGIG, per germline (reference sequence). V lost 0 bases to trimming and J lost 8 bases, with 13 bases between them. CDR3: CAWSVSQGREAFF. Here the CDR3 DNA reads TGTGCCTGGAGTGTTTCGCAGGGAAGAGAAGCTTTCTTT. The full variable domain, its missing parts supplied by reference TRBV30 and TRBJ1-1, is SQTIHQWPATLVQPVGSPLSLECTVEGTSNPNLYWYRQAAGRGLQLLFYSVGIGQISSEVPQNLSASRPQDRQFILSSKKLLLSDSGFYLCAWSVSQGREAFFGQGTRLTVV.

This chain connects TRBV28 to TRBJ1-4, with D possibly TRBD1 on 6 matching bases. Germline V gene sequence: CDR1 MDHEN, CDR2 SYDVKM. The CDR3 has 15 amino acids. V was cut by 6 bases and J by 8 bases, with 19 bases left in between. The CDR3 sequence: CASSHRAGREEKLFF. As DNA, the CDR3 is TGTGCCAGCAGCCACAGGGCGGGGAGGGAAGAAAAACTGTTTTTT.

The chain has TRBV3-1 (or the pseudogene TRBV3-2) and TRBJ1-2; 10 nucleotides match TRBD1. Germline-derived CDR1 and CDR2 are LGHDT and YNNKEL (reference sequence). The CDR3 loop spans 15 amino acids. J gave up 7 bases and V 4 bases, and 9 bases lay outside the gene matches. The CDR3 bases are TGTGCCAGCAGCCTCACGGACAGGGGGGTTGGTGGCTACACCTTC. Amino acid sequence: CASSLTDRGVGGYTF.

The chain combines TRBV7-2 with TRBJ2-3; 15 bases match TRBD2. The CDR3 covers 15 residues. Germline V gives CDR1 SGHTA, CDR2 FQGNSA. The trim removed 3 bases at V and 6 bases at J, leaving 1 base unmatched. CDR3 protein: CASSFGLAGGDTQYF. The CDR3 region has the DNA TGTGCCAGCAGCTTCGGACTAGCGGGAGGGGATACGCAGTATTTT.

The chain has TRBV24-1 and TRBJ2-2; the D gene is possibly TRBD1 (6 bases). V was shortened by 0 bases and J by 6 bases, with 10 bases between the two germline ends. The CDR3 is 15 residues long. In germline, CDR1 is KGHDR, CDR2 SFDVKD. The DNA for the CDR3 is TGTGCCACCAGTGATTTGCAAAAGGGGGCCGGGGAGCTGTTTTTT. This translates into CATSDLQKGAGELFF.

This clone was counted only a few times. V and J are TRBV2 and TRBJ2-5; maybe TRBD1 (6 bases). This CDR3 comprises 16 residues. Germline values: CDR1 SNHLY, CDR2 FYNNEI. V lost 3 bases and J lost 2, with 16 bases in between. CDR3 amino acids: CASSERAGTNQETQYF. In nucleotides, the CDR3 is TGTGCCAGCAGTGAGAGGGCCGGGACAAATCAAGAGACCCAGTACTTC.

V is TRBV7-2 and J is TRBJ1-5, with D possibly being TRBD1 (6 bases). Trimming left V 6 bases short and J 5 bases short, with 17 bases between. The CDR3 extends over 15 amino acids. The V gene's germline CDR1 is SGHTA and CDR2 FQGNSA. The CDR3 sequence is CASSQTGLFYQPQHF. CDR3 bases: TGTGCCAGCAGTCAAACAGGGTTATTCTATCAGCCCCAGCATTTT.

The V and J genes are TRBV27 and TRBJ2-1; D possibly corresponds to TRBD1 (5 bases). CDR1 MNHEY and CDR2 SMNVEV come from the germline V gene (reference sequence). This CDR3 has 13 amino acids. V lost 7 bases and J 3 bases, leaving 10 bases between the germline ends. The chain's CDR3 is CASTYQGYNEQFF. CDR3 in DNA: TGTGCCAGCACCTATCAGGGCTACAATGAGCAGTTCTTC.

This chain connects TRBV11-1 to TRBJ2-7, with 7 positions matching TRBD2. The CDR3 extends over 15 amino acids. The germline V gene has CDR1 SGHAT and CDR2 FQDESV (reference sequence). J was trimmed by 0 bases and V by 8 bases; bases with no gene match: 10. CDR3 DNA: TGTGCCAGCGGCGTGGCGGGAGCGAGCTCCTACGAGCAGTACTTC. This sequence encodes CASGVAGASSYEQYF.

The rearrangement links TRBV11-2 to TRBJ2-1, with a weak D call TRBD2 (5 bases). V was cut by 5 bases and J by 0 bases, with 11 bases left in between. The CDR3 has 15 amino acids. CDR1 and CDR2 from the germline V gene are SGHAT and FQNNGV. The CDR3 DNA reads TGTGCCAGCAGCCCAGCGGTAAGCTCCTACAATGAGCAGTTCTTC. This gives the protein CASSPAVSSYNEQFF. Drawing the rest from reference TRBV11-2 and TRBJ2-1, the complete variable domain is EAGVAQSPRYKIIEKRQSVAFWCNPISGHATLYWYQQILGQGPKLLIQFQNNGVVDDSQLPKDRFSAERLKGVDSTLKIQPAKLEDSAVYLCASSPAVSSYNEQFFGPGTRLTVL.

V usage is TRBV9 and J usage is TRBJ2-1, with 8 bases fitting TRBD2. Looked up from germline, CDR1 is SGDLS and CDR2 is YYNGEE. The V segment lost 0 bases and the J segment 0 bases; nucleotides outside the gene matches: 5. The CDR3 sequence is 17 residues long. The CDR3 bases are TGTGCCAGCAGCGTAGAGAGCGGGAGCTCCTCCTACAATGAGCAGTTCTTC. Translation: CASSVESGSSSYNEQFF. The full variable domain, rest sourced from reference TRBV9 and TRBJ2-1, is DSGVTQTPKHLITATGQRVTLRCSPRSGDLSVYWYQQSLDQGLQFLIQYYNGEERAKGNILERFSAQQFPDLHSELNLSSLELGDSALYFCASSVESGSSSYNEQFFGPGTRLTVL.

This clone appeared once. The chain recombines TRBV5-8 with TRBJ1-1; the D is unclear. Germline-derived CDR1 and CDR2 are SGHTS and YDEGEE. V lost 2 bases, J lost 6 bases, and 5 bases lay in between. CDR3 length: 11 amino acids. CDR3 loop: CASSFGPEAFF. The DNA for the CDR3 is TGTGCCAGCAGCTTTGGGCCTGAAGCTTTCTTT.

The chain uses TRBV7-9 and TRBJ2-7; tentatively, D is TRBD1 (7 bases). From germline, CDR1 is SEHNR and CDR2 FQNEAQ (reference sequence). V dropped 2 bases and J dropped 7 bases, with 15 bases sitting between them. The CDR3 length is 14 residues. The CDR3, as DNA: TGTGCCAGCAGCTTAAACAGGGGAGGCGAGGAGCAGTACTTC. Amino acids: CASSLNRGGEEQYF.

The chain is built from TRBV11-2 and TRBJ1-2, with D perhaps TRBD1 (5 bases). The CDR3 is 13 residues long. Germline V gene sequence: CDR1 SGHAT, CDR2 FQNNGV. The ends were cut back, 3 bases at V and 8 bases at J, with 13 bases in the middle. CDR3 DNA sequence: TGTGCCAGCAGCTTTGGCAGGGTGTACGGCTACACCTTC. Amino acids: CASSFGRVYGYTF.